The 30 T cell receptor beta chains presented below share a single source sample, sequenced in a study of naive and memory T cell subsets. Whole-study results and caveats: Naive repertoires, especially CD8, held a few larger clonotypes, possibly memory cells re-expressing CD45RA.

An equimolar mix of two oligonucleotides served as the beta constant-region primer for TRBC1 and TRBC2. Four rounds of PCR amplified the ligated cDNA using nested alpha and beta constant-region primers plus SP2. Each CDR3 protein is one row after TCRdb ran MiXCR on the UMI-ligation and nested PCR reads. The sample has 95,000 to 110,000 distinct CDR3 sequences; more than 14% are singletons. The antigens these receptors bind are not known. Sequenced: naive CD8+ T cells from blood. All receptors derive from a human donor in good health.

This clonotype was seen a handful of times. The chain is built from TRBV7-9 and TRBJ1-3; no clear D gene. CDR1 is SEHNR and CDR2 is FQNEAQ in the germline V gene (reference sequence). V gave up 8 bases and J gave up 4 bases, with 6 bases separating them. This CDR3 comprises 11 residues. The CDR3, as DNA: TGTGCCAGCGGTTCCGGAAACACCATATATTTT. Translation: CASGSGNTIYF.

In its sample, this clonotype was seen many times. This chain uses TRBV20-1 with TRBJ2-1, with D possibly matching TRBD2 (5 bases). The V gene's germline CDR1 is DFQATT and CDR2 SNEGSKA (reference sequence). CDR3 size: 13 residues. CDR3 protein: CIPEEVRRNEQFF. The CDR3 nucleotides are TGCATCCCCGAGGAGGTTCGACGGAATGAGCAGTTCTTC.

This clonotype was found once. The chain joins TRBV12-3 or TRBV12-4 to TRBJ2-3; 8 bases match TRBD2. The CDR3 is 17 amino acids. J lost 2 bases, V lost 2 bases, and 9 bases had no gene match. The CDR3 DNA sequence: TGTGCCAGCAGTTTAAGGCAATCTAGCGGGTACACAGATACGCAGTATTTT. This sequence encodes CASSLRQSSGYTDTQYF.

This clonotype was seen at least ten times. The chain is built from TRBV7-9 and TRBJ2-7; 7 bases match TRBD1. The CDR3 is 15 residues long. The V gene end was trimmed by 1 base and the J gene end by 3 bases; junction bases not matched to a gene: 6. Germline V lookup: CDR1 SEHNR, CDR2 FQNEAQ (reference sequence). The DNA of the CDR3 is TGTGCCAGCAGCTTAGAGACAGGGCCAGACTACGAGCAGTACTTC. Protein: CASSLETGPDYEQYF. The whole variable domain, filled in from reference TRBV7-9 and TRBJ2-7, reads DTGVSQNPRHKITKRGQNVTFRCDPISEHNRLYWYRQTLGQGPEFLTYFQNEAQLEKSRLLSDRFSAERPKGSFSTLEIQRTEQGDSAMYLCASSLETGPDYEQYFGPGTRLTVT.

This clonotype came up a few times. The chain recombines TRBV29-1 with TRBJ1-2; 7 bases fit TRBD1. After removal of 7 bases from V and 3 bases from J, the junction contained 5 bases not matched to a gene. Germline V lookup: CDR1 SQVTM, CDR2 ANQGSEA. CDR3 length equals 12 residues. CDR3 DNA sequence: TGCAGCGACTTTGACAGGGACTATGGCTACACCTTC. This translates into CSDFDRDYGYTF.

Written as DNA, the CDR3 is TGTGCCAGCAGTTTGGGGGGGCGCGGAGGGGAAGCTTTCTTT. Translating gives CASSLGGRGGEAFF. The chain joins TRBV12-3 or TRBV12-4 to TRBJ1-1; D may be TRBD1 (6 bases). The CDR3 loop spans 14 amino acids. V dropped 3 bases and J dropped 8 bases, with 16 bases sitting between them.

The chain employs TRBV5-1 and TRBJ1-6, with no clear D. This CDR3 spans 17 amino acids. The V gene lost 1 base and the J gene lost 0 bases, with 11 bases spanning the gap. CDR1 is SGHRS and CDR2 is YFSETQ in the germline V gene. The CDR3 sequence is CASSLYPADSYNSPLHF. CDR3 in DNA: TGCGCCAGCAGCTTGTACCCGGCAGACTCCTATAATTCACCCCTCCACTTT. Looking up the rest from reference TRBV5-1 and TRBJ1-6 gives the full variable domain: KAGVTQTPRYLIKTRGQQVTLSCSPISGHRSVSWYQQTPGQGLQFLFEYFSETQRNKGNFPGRFSGRQFSNSRSEMNVSTLELGDSALYLCASSLYPADSYNSPLHFGNGTRLTVT.

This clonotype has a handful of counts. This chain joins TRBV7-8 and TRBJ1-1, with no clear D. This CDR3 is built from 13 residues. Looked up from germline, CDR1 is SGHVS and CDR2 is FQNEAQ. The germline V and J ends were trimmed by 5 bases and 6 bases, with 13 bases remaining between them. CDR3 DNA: TGTGCCAGCAGCCCCCCGAGGTTCGCTGAAGCTTTCTTT. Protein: CASSPPRFAEAFF.

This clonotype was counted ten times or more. The CDR3 reads CATRTSGELFF. The CDR3 region has the DNA TGTGCCACCAGGACAAGCGGGGAGCTGTTTTTT. The V call is TRBV15, the J call TRBJ2-2; D is ambiguous. The length of the CDR3 is 11 residues. The ends were cut back, 6 bases at V and 7 bases at J, with 6 bases in the middle. Germline V gene sequence: CDR1 LNHNV, CDR2 YYDKDF (reference sequence).

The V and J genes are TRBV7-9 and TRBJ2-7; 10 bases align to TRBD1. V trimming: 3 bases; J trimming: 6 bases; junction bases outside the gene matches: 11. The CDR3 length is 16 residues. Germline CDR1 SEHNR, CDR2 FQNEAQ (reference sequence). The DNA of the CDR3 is TGTGCCAGCAGCTTCGCGCCGGGACAGGGGACGGGCGAGCAGTACTTC. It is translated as CASSFAPGQGTGEQYF. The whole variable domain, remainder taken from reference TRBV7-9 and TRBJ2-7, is DTGVSQNPRHKITKRGQNVTFRCDPISEHNRLYWYRQTLGQGPEFLTYFQNEAQLEKSRLLSDRFSAERPKGSFSTLEIQRTEQGDSAMYLCASSFAPGQGTGEQYFGPGTRLTVT.

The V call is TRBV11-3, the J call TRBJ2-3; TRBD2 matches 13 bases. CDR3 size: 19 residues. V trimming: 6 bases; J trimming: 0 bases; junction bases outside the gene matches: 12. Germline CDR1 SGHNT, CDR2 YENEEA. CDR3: CASSPRGLAGRSSTDTQYF. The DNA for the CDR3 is TGTGCCAGCAGTCCCAGGGGACTAGCGGGAAGATCTAGCACAGATACGCAGTATTTT.

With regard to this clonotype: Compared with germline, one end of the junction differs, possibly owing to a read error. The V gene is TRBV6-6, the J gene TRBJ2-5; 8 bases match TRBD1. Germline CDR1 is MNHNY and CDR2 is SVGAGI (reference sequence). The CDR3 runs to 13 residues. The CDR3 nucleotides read TGTGCCAGCAGTTACTGGGCTCCGGGACAGGCCAACTTC. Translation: CASSYWAPGQANF.

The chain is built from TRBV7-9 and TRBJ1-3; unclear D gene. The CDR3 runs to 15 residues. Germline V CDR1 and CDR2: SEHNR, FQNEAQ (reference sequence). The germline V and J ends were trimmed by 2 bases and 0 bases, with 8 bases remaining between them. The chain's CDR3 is CASSLYKPSGNTIYF. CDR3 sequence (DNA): TGTGCCAGCAGCTTATATAAACCCTCTGGAAACACCATATATTTT.

This CDR3 reads CASSYSALDREADTQYF. The CDR3 bases are TGTGCCAGCAGTTACTCGGCTTTGGACAGGGAAGCAGATACGCAGTATTTT. The chain joins TRBV6-2 or TRBV6-3 to TRBJ2-3, with 8 positions matching TRBD1. The V gene end was trimmed by 0 bases and the J gene end by 4 bases; junction bases not matched to a gene: 9. CDR3 length: 17 residues. Per germline, CDR1 MNHEY and CDR2 SVGEGT.

CDR3 nucleotide sequence: TGTGCCAGCAGCTTAGATGGCTCAGTCCTCTCTGATACGCAGTATTTT. This gives the protein CASSLDGSVLSDTQYF. This chain links TRBV7-2 with TRBJ2-3; D gene unclear. Germline V gives CDR1 SGHTA, CDR2 FQGNSA. Trimming took 1 base from V and 6 from J, leaving 17 bases between them. This CDR3 spans 16 amino acids.

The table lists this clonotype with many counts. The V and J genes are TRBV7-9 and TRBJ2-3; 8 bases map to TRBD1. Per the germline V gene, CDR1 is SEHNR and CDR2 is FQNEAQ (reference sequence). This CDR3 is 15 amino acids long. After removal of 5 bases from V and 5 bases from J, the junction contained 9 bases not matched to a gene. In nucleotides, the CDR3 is TGTGCCAGCAGCCGGATCGGACAGGGCAGAGATACGCAGTATTTT. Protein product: CASSRIGQGRDTQYF.

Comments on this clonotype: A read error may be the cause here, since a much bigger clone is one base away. This chain's CDR3 is CASILASGRTDTQYF. CDR3 bases: TGTGCCAGCATCTTAGCGAGCGGGAGGACAGATACGCAGTATTTT. The chain has TRBV7-9 and TRBJ2-3; TRBD2 agrees at 9 bases. CDR1 is SEHNR, CDR2 FQNEAQ, per germline (reference sequence). CDR3 length equals 15 residues.

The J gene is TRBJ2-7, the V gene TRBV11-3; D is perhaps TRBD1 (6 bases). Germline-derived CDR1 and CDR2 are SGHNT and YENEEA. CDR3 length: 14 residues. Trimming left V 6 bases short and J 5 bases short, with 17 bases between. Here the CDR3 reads CASSFRGSLDEQYF. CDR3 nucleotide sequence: TGTGCCAGCAGTTTTAGGGGGAGTTTAGACGAGCAGTACTTC.

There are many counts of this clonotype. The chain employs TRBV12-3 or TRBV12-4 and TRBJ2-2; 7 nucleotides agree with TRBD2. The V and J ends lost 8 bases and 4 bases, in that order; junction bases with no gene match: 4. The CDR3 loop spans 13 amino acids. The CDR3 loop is CASGGGSTGELFF. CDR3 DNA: TGTGCCAGCGGCGGCGGGAGCACCGGGGAGCTGTTTTTT.

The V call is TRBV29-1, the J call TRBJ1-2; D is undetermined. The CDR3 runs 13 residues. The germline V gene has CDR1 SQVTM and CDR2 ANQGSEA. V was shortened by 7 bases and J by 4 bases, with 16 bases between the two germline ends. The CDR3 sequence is CSAEAMAAYGYTF. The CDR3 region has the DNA TGCAGCGCCGAGGCAATGGCCGCCTATGGCTACACCTTC.

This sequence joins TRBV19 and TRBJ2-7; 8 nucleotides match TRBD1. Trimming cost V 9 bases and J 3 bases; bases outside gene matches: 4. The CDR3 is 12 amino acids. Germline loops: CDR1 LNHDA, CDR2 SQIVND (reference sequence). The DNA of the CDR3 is TGTGCCAGCGGACAGGGTTACTACGAGCAGTACTTC. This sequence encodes CASGQGYYEQYF.

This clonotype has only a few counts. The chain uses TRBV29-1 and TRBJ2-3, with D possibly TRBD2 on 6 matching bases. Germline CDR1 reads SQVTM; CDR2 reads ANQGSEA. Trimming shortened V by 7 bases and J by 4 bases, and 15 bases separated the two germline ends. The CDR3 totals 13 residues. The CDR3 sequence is CSAGSGAPDTQYF. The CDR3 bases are TGCAGCGCCGGGTCGGGAGCCCCAGATACGCAGTATTTT.

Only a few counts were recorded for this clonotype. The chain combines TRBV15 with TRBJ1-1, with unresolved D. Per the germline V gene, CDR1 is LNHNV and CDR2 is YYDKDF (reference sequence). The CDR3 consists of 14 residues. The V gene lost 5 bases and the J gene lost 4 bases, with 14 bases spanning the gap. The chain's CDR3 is CATSATGSPTEAFF. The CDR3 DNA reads TGTGCCACCAGCGCCACCGGGTCGCCCACTGAAGCTTTCTTT.

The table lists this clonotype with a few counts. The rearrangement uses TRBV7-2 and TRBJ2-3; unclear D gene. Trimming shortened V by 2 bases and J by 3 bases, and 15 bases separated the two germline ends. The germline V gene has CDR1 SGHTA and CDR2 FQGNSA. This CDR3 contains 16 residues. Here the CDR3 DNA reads TGTGCCAGCAGCTTACGGACCCCGGCACGGACAGATACGCAGTATTTT. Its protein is CASSLRTPARTDTQYF. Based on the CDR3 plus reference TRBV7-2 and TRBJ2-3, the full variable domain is GAGVSQSPSNKVTEKGKDVELRCDPISGHTALYWYRQSLGQGLEFLIYFQGNSAPDKSGLPSDRFSAERTGGSVSTLTIQRTQQEDSAVYLCASSLRTPARTDTQYFGPGTRLTVL.

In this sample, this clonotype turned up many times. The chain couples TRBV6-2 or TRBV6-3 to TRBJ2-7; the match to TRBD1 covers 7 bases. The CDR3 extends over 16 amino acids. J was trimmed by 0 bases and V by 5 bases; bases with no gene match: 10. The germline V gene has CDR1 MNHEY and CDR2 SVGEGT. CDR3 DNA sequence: TGTGCCAGCAGTCTAATAGGACAGGCCTCCTCCTACGAGCAGTACTTC. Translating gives CASSLIGQASSYEQYF.

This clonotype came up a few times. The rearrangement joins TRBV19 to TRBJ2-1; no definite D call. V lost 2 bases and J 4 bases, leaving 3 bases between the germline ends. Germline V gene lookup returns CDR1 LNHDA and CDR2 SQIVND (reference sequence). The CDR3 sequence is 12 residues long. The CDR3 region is CASSIPYNEQFF. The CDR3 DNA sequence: TGTGCCAGTAGTATACCGTACAATGAGCAGTTCTTC. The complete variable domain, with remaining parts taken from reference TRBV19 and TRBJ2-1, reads DGGITQSPKYLFRKEGQNVTLSCEQNLNHDAMYWYRQDPGQGLRLIYYSQIVNDFQKGDIAEGYSVSREKKESFPLTVTSAQKNPTAFYLCASSIPYNEQFFGPGTRLTVL.

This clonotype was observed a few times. The CDR3 nucleotides read TGCGCCAGCAGCCCCATGGTCGGTCCAGATACGCAGTATTTT. This translates into CASSPMVGPDTQYF. This rearrangement joins TRBV4-3 to TRBJ2-3; the D is unclear. Looked up from germline, CDR1 is LGHNA and CDR2 is YSLEER. This CDR3 spans 14 amino acids. V lost 4 bases, J lost 4 bases, and 12 bases lay in between.

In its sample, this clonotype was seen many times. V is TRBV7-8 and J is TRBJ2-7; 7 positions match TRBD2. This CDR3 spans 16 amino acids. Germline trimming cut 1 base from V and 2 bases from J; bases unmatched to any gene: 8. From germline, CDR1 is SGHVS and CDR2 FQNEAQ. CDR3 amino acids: CASSLVGDYSAYEQYF. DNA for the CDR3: TGTGCCAGCAGCTTAGTTGGGGACTACTCAGCCTACGAGCAGTACTTC.

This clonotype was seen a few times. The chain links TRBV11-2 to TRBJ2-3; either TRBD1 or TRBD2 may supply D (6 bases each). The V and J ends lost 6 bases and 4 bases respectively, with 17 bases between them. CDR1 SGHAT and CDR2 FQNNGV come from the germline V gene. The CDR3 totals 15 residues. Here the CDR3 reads CASRPARGGADTQYF. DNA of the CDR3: TGTGCCAGCAGACCTGCCAGGGGAGGTGCAGATACGCAGTATTTT.

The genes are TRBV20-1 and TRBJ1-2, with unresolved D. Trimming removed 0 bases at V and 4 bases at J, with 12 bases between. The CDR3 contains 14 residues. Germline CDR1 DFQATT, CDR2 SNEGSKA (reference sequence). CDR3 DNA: TGCAGTGCTAGAGATCGGGCAGCCTTCTATGGCTACACCTTC. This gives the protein CSARDRAAFYGYTF.